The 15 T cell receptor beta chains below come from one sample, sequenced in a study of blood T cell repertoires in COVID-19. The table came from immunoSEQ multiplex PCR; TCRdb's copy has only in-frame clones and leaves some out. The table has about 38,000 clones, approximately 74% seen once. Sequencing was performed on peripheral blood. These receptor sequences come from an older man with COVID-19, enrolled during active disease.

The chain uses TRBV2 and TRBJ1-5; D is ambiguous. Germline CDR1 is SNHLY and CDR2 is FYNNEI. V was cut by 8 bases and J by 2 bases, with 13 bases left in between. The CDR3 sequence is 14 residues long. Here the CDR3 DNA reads TGTGCCAGCGTCCCAGGTCTGGGCAATCAGCCCCAGCATTTT. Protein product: CASVPGLGNQPQHF. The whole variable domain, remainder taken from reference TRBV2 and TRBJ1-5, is EPEVTQTPSHQVTQMGQEVILRCVPISNHLYFYWYRQILGQKVEFLVSFYNNEISEKSEIFDDQFSVERPDGSNFTLKIRSTKLEDSAMYFCASVPGLGNQPQHFGDGTRLSIL.

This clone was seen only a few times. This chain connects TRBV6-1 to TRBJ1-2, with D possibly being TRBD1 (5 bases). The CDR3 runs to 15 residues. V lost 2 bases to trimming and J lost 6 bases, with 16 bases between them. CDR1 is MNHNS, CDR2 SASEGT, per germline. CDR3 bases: TGTGCCAGCAGTGAAAATTCCTTTGGGGGGAATGGCTACACCTTC. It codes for CASSENSFGGNGYTF.

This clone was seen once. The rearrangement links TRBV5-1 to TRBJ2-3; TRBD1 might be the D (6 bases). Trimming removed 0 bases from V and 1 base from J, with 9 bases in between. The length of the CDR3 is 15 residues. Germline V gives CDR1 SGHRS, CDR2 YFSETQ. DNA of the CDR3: TGCGCCAGCAGCTTGGTGGGGGCTCGCACAGATACGCAGTATTTT. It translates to CASSLVGARTDTQYF.

The CDR3: CASAGLLSPLHF. As DNA, the CDR3 is TGTGCCAGTGCGGGACTCCTCTCACCCCTCCACTTT. The chain employs TRBV19 and TRBJ1-6, with a tentative D call TRBD1 (5 bases). V was clipped by 8 bases and J by 10 bases, with 12 bases between them. The V gene's germline CDR1 is LNHDA and CDR2 SQIVND (reference sequence). CDR3 length: 12 residues.

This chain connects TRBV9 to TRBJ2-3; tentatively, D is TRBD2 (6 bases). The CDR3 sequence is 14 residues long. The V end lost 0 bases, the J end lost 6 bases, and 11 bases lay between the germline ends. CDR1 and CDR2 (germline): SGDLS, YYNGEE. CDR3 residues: CASSVVRLGDTQYF. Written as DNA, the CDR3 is TGTGCCAGCAGCGTAGTTAGACTAGGCGATACGCAGTATTTT.

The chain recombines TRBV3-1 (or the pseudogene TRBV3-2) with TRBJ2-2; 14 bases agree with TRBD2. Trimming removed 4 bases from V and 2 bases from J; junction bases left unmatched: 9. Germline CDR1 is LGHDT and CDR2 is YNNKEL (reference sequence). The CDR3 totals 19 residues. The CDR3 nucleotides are TGTGCCAGCAGCCGGCATCCGGGACTAGCGGGAGTAAACACCGGGGAGCTGTTTTTT. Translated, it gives CASSRHPGLAGVNTGELFF.

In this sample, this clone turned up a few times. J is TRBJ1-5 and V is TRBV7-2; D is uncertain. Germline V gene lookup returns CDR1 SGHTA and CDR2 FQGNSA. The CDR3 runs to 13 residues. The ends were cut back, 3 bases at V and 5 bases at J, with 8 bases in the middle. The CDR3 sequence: CASSFFRDQPQHF. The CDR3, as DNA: TGTGCCAGCAGCTTTTTCCGCGATCAGCCCCAGCATTTT.

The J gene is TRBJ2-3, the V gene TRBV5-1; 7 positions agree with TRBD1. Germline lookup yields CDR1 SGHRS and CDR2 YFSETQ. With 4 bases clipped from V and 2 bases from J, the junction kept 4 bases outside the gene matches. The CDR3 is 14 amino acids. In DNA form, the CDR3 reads TGCGCCAGCAGCAAGGGACAGAACACAGATACGCAGTATTTT. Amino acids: CASSKGQNTDTQYF.

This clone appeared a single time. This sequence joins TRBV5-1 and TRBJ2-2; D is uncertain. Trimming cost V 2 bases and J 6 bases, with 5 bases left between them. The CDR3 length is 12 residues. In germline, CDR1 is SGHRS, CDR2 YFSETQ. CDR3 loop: CASSFIPGELFF. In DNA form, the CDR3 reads TGCGCCAGCAGCTTCATTCCCGGGGAGCTGTTTTTT.

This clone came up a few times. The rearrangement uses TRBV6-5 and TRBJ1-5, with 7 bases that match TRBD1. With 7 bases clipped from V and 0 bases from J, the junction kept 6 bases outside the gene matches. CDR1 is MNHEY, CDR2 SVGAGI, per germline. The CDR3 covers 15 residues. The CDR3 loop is CASNPGQYSNQPQHF. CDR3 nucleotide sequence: TGTGCCAGCAACCCGGGACAGTATAGCAATCAGCCCCAGCATTTT.

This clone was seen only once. Here the CDR3 DNA reads TGTGCCAGCAGTTTTTCAGGAACCTACGAGCAGTACTTC. Translation: CASSFSGTYEQYF. The chain joins TRBV12-3 or TRBV12-4 to TRBJ2-7; no reliable D call. The CDR3 loop spans 13 amino acids. Trimming removed 3 bases from V and 2 bases from J, with 8 bases in between.

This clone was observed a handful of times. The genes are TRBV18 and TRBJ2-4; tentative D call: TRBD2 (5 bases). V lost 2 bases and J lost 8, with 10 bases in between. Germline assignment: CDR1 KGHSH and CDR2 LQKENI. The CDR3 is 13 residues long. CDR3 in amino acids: CASSPTNGDIQYF. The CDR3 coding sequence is TGTGCCAGCTCACCAACGAACGGGGACATTCAGTACTTC.

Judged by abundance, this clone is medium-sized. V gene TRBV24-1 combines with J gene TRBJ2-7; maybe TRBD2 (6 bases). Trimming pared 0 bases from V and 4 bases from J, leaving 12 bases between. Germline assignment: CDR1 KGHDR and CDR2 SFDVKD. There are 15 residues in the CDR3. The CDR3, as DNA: TGTGCCACCAGTGATTTGTCGGGAGACTCTTACGAGCAGTACTTC. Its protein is CATSDLSGDSYEQYF.

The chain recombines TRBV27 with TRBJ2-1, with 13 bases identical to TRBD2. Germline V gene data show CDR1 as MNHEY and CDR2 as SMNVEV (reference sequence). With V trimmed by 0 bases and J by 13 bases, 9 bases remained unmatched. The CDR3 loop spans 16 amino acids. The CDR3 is CASSLSGLAGAVGQFF. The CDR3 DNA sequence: TGTGCCAGCAGTTTATCCGGACTAGCGGGGGCCGTGGGACAGTTCTTC.

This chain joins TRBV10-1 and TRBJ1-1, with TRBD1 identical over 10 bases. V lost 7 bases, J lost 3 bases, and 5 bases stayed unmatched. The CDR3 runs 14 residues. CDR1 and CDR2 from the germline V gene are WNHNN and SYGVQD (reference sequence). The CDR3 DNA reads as TGCGCCAGCAAGTCCGGGACAGGGGACACTGAAGCTTTCTTT. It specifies CASKSGTGDTEAFF.